Here is one T cell receptor (beta chain) with its context. This entry is derived from a study of blood T cell repertoires in COVID-19. Study context: Italy, Spain and the United States were the sources of the convalescent and acute COVID-19 samples.

TCRdb keeps only in-frame clones here, not all; method: immunoSEQ multiplex PCR. Of approximately 240,000 clones listed, 75% to 95% were seen once; the top ten hold 1.5% to 2%. There are 12 residues in the CDR3. With 3 bases removed from V and 7 bases from J, the gap between germline ends came to 10 bases. Germline CDR1 and CDR2: SGDLS and YYNGEE. The chain has TRBV9 and TRBJ1-2; maybe TRBD1 (6 bases). The receptor's source is a woman between 18 and 30 years old who had recovered from COVID-19. The material sequenced was PBMCs or T cells enriched from blood (not recorded which). CDR3 protein: CASSAQGFGYTF. DNA for the CDR3: TGTGCCAGCAGCGCACAGGGTTTTGGCTACACCTTC.